Following are 9 T cell receptor beta chains from one sample sequenced in a study of T cell responses to AZD1222 COVID-19 vaccine. TCRdb's copy holds only in-frame clones and misses some; the assay was immunoSEQ multiplex PCR. The table lists about 160,000 clones, 80% to 95% of them singletons, with less than 5.5% in the top ten. Material: peripheral blood, obtained on day 0 of AZD1222 vaccination. These receptors originate from an adult in good health.

Worth noting for this clone: One junction end disagrees with the germline gene, perhaps due to a read error. The genes are TRBV7-9 and TRBJ2-7; TRBD2 matches 9 bases. CDR1 SEHNR and CDR2 FQNEAQ come from the germline V gene (reference sequence). The CDR3 contains 17 residues. CDR3 in DNA: TGTGCCAGCAGCCTAGCGGGGTTTTACGGGAAACTCTACGAGCAGTACTTC. Translated, it gives CASSLAGFYGKLYEQYF.

The genes are TRBV6-6 and TRBJ1-6, with a possible D match to TRBD1 (5 bases). Trimming cost V 4 bases and J 7 bases, with 14 bases left between them. The CDR3 totals 15 residues. The germline CDR1 and CDR2 sequences are MNHNY and SVGAGI (reference sequence). CDR3 nucleotide sequence: TGTGCCAGCAGTTCCGGGACGGTGGACAATTCACCCCTCCACTTT. This translates into CASSSGTVDNSPLHF.

The rearrangement joins TRBV6-5 to TRBJ2-1, with 9 bases identical to TRBD1. This CDR3 spans 12 amino acids. The V gene end was trimmed by 2 bases and the J gene end by 14 bases; junction bases not matched to a gene: 4. CDR1 MNHEY and CDR2 SVGAGI come from the germline V gene. The CDR3 spells CASSYMRDREFF. For the CDR3, the DNA is TGTGCCAGCAGTTACATGCGGGACAGGGAGTTCTTC.

This clone was recorded only once. In nucleotides, the CDR3 is TGTGCCAGCAGCCCTCGGGGGATAGGGAGTTACGAGCAGTACTTC. Amino acid sequence: CASSPRGIGSYEQYF. The genes are TRBV11-2 and TRBJ2-7, with a weak D call TRBD2 (6 bases). This CDR3 is 15 amino acids long. The germline gives CDR1 SGHAT, CDR2 FQNNGV. V lost 5 bases and J lost 4, with 18 bases in between.

This rearrangement joins TRBV10-3 to TRBJ1-1; tentative D call: TRBD1 (6 bases). The CDR3 is made up of 13 amino acids. V was shortened by 6 bases and J by 4 bases, with 12 bases between the two germline ends. In germline, CDR1 is ENHRY, CDR2 SYGVKD. The CDR3 DNA reads as TGTGCCATCAGGACAGGTGGGGGCACTGAAGCTTTCTTT. Its protein product is CAIRTGGGTEAFF.

The V call is TRBV5-5, the J call TRBJ1-5; TRBD1 might be the D (6 bases). This CDR3 spans 16 amino acids. Germline loops: CDR1 SGHKS, CDR2 YYEKEE (reference sequence). V was cut by 4 bases and J by 6 bases, with 20 bases left in between. The DNA of the CDR3 is TGTGCCAGCAGCCCGGAGGCGGGGGCGCGATCTCAGCCCCAGCATTTT. It translates to CASSPEAGARSQPQHF.

To note about this clone: Other DNA variants within this sample encode the same CDR3. The genes are TRBV12-3 or TRBV12-4 and TRBJ1-5, with 8 bases matching TRBD1. The CDR3 is 12 residues long. Trimming cost V 5 bases and J 7 bases; bases outside gene matches: 1. CDR3 region: CASSTGGQPQHF. The DNA of the CDR3 is TGTGCCAGCAGTACAGGGGGACAGCCCCAGCATTTT.

The V call is TRBV30, the J call TRBJ2-7; D is possibly TRBD2 (5 bases). Germline assignment: CDR1 GTSNPN and CDR2 SVGIG (reference sequence). Trimming pared 5 bases from V and 8 bases from J, leaving 19 bases between. The CDR3 has 13 residues. The chain's CDR3 is CAWSPAATGQQYF. CDR3 coding DNA: TGTGCCTGGTCCCCAGCGGCAACCGGCCAGCAGTACTTC. Looking up the rest from reference TRBV30 and TRBJ2-7 gives the full variable domain: SQTIHQWPATLVQPVGSPLSLECTVEGTSNPNLYWYRQAAGRGLQLLFYSVGIGQISSEVPQNLSASRPQDRQFILSSKKLLLSDSGFYLCAWSPAATGQQYFGPGTRLTVT.

The chain has TRBV6-5 and TRBJ1-3; no clear D. The V and J ends lost 6 bases and 3 bases respectively, with 15 bases between them. The CDR3 has 15 amino acids. Germline-derived CDR1 and CDR2 are MNHEY and SVGAGI. CDR3: CASRGYDKSGNTIYF. CDR3 bases: TGTGCCAGCAGGGGCTACGATAAAAGTGGAAACACCATATATTTT.